These 10 T cell receptor beta chains share one sample of origin, sequenced in a study of blood T cell repertoires in COVID-19. Libraries were prepared by immunoSEQ multiplex PCR; TCRdb keeps only in-frame clonotypes and omits some of them. The sample lists fewer than 250,000 clones, around 80% occurring once. Sequencing was done on a sample of peripheral blood. The receptors come from a woman aged 45-65 years with acute or convalescent COVID-19.

This chain uses TRBV9 with TRBJ2-2, with no clear D. The V end was cut by 7 bases, the J end by 1 base, with 11 bases between. The CDR3 sequence is 14 residues long. Germline lookup yields CDR1 SGDLS and CDR2 YYNGEE. CDR3 sequence: CASLDGLNTGELFF. The CDR3 DNA is TGTGCCAGCTTAGACGGGTTGAACACCGGGGAGCTGTTTTTT.

V usage is TRBV3-1 (or the pseudogene TRBV3-2) and J usage is TRBJ2-3; a weak D match, TRBD2 (6 bases). The CDR3 runs to 17 residues. The V gene lost 1 base and the J gene lost 0 bases, with 14 bases spanning the gap. Germline lookup yields CDR1 LGHDT and CDR2 YNNKEL (reference sequence). The DNA of the CDR3 is TGTGCCAGCAGCCAAGGAGGGACTGGGCCTAGCACAGATACGCAGTATTTT. This encodes CASSQGGTGPSTDTQYF.

The genes are TRBV11-3 and TRBJ2-2; D remains unclear. CDR3 length equals 14 residues. V shed 0 bases and J shed 4 bases, with 6 bases lying between them. Germline V gene lookup returns CDR1 SGHNT and CDR2 YENEEA. CDR3 sequence: CASSLDLLTGELFF. CDR3 coding DNA: TGTGCCAGCAGCTTAGATTTACTCACCGGGGAGCTGTTTTTT. The whole variable domain, filled in from reference TRBV11-3 and TRBJ2-2, reads EAGVVQSPRYKIIEKKQPVAFWCNPISGHNTLYWYLQNLGQGPELLIRYENEEAVDDSQLPKDRFSAERLKGVDSTLKIQPAELGDSAVYLCASSLDLLTGELFFGEGSRLTVL.

This clone has just a few counts. The gene calls are TRBV28 and TRBJ1-1; no firm D call. CDR1 MDHEN and CDR2 SYDVKM come from the germline V gene. Trimming left V 7 bases short and J 4 bases short, with 13 bases between. The CDR3 consists of 13 residues. The CDR3 reads CASKGSGVTEAFF. The CDR3 DNA reads TGTGCCAGCAAAGGCAGCGGAGTCACTGAAGCTTTCTTT.

The J gene is TRBJ1-1, the V gene TRBV18, with TRBD1 identical over 10 bases. J lost 2 bases, V lost 6 bases, and 9 bases had no gene match. Germline V gene lookup returns CDR1 KGHSH and CDR2 LQKENI. The CDR3 is 16 amino acids. DNA of the CDR3: TGTGCCAGCTCTCCCGGGACAGGGGCCCAAAACACTGAAGCTTTCTTT. Amino acids: CASSPGTGAQNTEAFF.

This clone was detected only a few times. The rearrangement links TRBV18 to TRBJ1-2; D remains ambiguous. Germline CDR1 is KGHSH and CDR2 is LQKENI. The CDR3 is 13 amino acids. Between the trimmed V and J ends, which lost 2 bases and 5 bases, there was a span of 9 bases. In DNA form, the CDR3 reads TGTGCCAGCTCACCAGATACTCCTTATGGCTACACCTTC. It codes for CASSPDTPYGYTF.

The chain has TRBV11-2 and TRBJ1-5; D is uncertain. The CDR3 has 13 residues. Germline values: CDR1 SGHAT, CDR2 FQNNGV. Trimming removed 0 bases at V and 6 bases at J, with 6 bases between. The CDR3 spells CASSLDLSQPQHF. CDR3 coding DNA: TGTGCCAGCAGCTTAGATCTAAGTCAGCCCCAGCATTTT. Full variable domain (remainder filled in from reference TRBV11-2 and TRBJ1-5): EAGVAQSPRYKIIEKRQSVAFWCNPISGHATLYWYQQILGQGPKLLIQFQNNGVVDDSQLPKDRFSAERLKGVDSTLKIQPAKLEDSAVYLCASSLDLSQPQHFGDGTRLSIL.

The rearrangement joins TRBV24-1 to TRBJ2-3, with 8 positions matching TRBD2. This CDR3 comprises 17 residues. Looked up from germline, CDR1 is KGHDR and CDR2 is SFDVKD. V trimming: 5 bases; J trimming: 1 base; junction bases outside the gene matches: 10. CDR3 protein: CATSASTSGRGTDTQYF. The CDR3 DNA follows: TGTGCCACCAGTGCCTCCACGAGCGGGAGAGGCACAGATACGCAGTATTTT.

Here the CDR3 reads CASSYMTGETDTQYF. For the CDR3, the DNA is TGTGCCAGCAGTTACATGACCGGGGAGACAGATACGCAGTATTTT. The chain recombines TRBV6-2 or TRBV6-3 with TRBJ2-3; weak D call: TRBD2 (5 bases). CDR3 length equals 15 residues. Looked up from germline, CDR1 is MNHEY and CDR2 is SVGEGT. Trimming removed 2 bases at V and 3 bases at J, with 12 bases between.

The chain employs TRBV14 and TRBJ1-1, with D tentatively TRBD1 (5 bases). CDR1 and CDR2 from the germline V gene are SGHDN and FVKESK. CDR3 length equals 13 residues. Trimming removed 4 bases from V and 5 bases from J, with 11 bases in between. CDR3: CASSPDKSTEAFF. The DNA of the CDR3 is TGTGCCAGCAGCCCGGACAAGTCGACTGAAGCTTTCTTT.